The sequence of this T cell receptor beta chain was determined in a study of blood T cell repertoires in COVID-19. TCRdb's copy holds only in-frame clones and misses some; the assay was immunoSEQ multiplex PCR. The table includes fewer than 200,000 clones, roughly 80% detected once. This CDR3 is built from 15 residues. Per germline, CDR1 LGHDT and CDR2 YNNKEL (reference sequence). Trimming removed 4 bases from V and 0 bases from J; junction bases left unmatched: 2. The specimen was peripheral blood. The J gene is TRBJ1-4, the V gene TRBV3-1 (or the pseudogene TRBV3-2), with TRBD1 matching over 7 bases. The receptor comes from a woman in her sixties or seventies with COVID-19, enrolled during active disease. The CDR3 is CASSLQGTTNEKLFF. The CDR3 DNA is TGTGCCAGCAGCCTACAGGGGACAACTAATGAAAAACTGTTTTTT.